This TCR beta chain was identified during a study of tumor-infiltrating lymphocytes in primary liver carcinoma. Across the whole study: Surgical resection was the treatment these patients received for primary liver carcinoma. Patients included men and women of 30 to 69 years. Study-wide findings and caveats: Comparison of CD4+ and CD8+ repertoires was precluded by bulk unsorted samples.

CDR1 and CDR2 (germline): MGHRA, YSYEKL. The CDR3 sequence is 16 residues long. The ends were cut back, 3 bases at V and 5 bases at J, with 19 bases in the middle. This clonotype was observed at least ten times. The antigen is not known. cDNA specific to TCR beta was made from approximately 500 ng of total RNA, with a constant-region primer employed for priming. Three nested multiplex PCR rounds, a slightly modified ARM-PCR, produced the libraries for TCR beta. TRBV1-TRBV30 forward primers and a C-beta reverse primer were used in the first two PCR rounds, which each ran for about 9 cycles. TCRdb reanalysed the multiplex PCR reads using MiXCR and keeps one entry per CDR3 protein. The sample includes 250,000 to 400,000 distinct CDR3 sequences, 55% to 65% of them seen just once. Both blood RNA, taken from unsorted whole blood, and germline DNA were extracted.

The sequenced sample was peripheral blood. The V gene is TRBV4-1, the J gene TRBJ2-5, with a tentative D call TRBD2 (6 bases). The clonotype was recovered from a man in his forties or fifties with primary liver carcinoma and hepatitis B virus infection. CDR3 nucleotides: TGCGCCAGCAGCCAGGGGACTTTCCAGATTACGGAGACCCAGTACTTC. Translating gives CASSQGTFQITETQYF.